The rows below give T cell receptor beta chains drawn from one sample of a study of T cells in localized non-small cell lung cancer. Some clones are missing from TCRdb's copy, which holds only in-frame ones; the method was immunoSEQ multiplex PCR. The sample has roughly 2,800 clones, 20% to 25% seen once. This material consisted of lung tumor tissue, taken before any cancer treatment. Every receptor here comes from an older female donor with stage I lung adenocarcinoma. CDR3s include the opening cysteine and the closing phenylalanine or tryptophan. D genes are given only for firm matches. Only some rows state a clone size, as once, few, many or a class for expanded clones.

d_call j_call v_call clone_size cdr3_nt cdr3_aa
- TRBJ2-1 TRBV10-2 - TGCGCCAGCATGGGTGCCGGATACAATGAGCAGTTCTTC CASMGAGYNEQFF
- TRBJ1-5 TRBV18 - TGTGCCAGCTCCGCGGCCCACAATCAGCCCCAGCATTTT CASSAAHNQPQHF
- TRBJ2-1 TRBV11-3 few TGTGCCAGCAGCTTACAGCGTCTAATGGGGGATGAGCAGTTCTTC CASSLQRLMGDEQFF
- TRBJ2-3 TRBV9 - TGTGCCAGCAGCGCGAGTGGACAGTTCACAGATACGCAGTATTTT CASSASGQFTDTQYF
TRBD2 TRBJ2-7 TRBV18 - TGTGCCAGCTCAGGGGGGGGGTACGAGCAGTACTTC CASSGGGYEQYF
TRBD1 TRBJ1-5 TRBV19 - TGTGCCAGTAGTATGATCGGGGGACAGTCCAATCAGCCCCAGCATTTT CASSMIGGQSNQPQHF
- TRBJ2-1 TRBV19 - TGTGCCAGTAGTATAGCCCCGGGGACCGGCTATGAGCAGTTCTTC CASSIAPGTGYEQFF
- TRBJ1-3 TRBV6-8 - TGTGCCAGCAGTTACTCGATTGGAGGCTCTGGAAACACCATATATTTT CASSYSIGGSGNTIYF
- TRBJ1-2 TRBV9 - TGTGCCAGCAGCGCCCGGGACACCGATAACTATGGCTACACCTTC CASSARDTDNYGYTF
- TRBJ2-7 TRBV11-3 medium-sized TGTGCCAGCAGCCGCCGGGCCACAAGCTCCTACGAGCAGTACTTC CASSRRATSSYEQYF
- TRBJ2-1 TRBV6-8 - TGTGCCAGCACTTTGGACAGCCCCAGTGAGCAGTTCTTC CASTLDSPSEQFF
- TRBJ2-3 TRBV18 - TGTGCCAGCTCACCTTCTGGCCGCACAGATACGCAGTATTTT CASSPSGRTDTQYF
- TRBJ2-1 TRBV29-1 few TGCAGCGTTCGGTATGGGTACAACGATGAGCAGTTCTTC CSVRYGYNDEQFF
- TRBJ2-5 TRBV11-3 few TGTGCCAGCAGCCCCGATAGAGGGAAGCAAGAGACCCAGTACTTC CASSPDRGKQETQYF
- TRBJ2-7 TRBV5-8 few TGTGCCAGCAGCCAAGTTGTCTCGCGGGAGCAGTACTTC CASSQVVSREQYF
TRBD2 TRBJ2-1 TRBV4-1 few TGCGCCAGCAGCCAAGGGGTAGCGGGGTACAATGAGCAGTTCTTC CASSQGVAGYNEQFF
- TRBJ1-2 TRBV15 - TGTGCCACCAGCAGAGCCCAACCCACAGGGTATGGCTACACCTTC CATSRAQPTGYGYTF
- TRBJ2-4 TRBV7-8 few TGTGCCAGCCGGTACGATACTGGGGGCATTCAGTACTTC CASRYDTGGIQYF
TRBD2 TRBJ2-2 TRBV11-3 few TGTGCCAGCAGCCCTATCACTAGCGGGCCGAACACCGGGGAGCTGTTTTTT CASSPITSGPNTGELFF
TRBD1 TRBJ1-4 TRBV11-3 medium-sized TGTGCCAGCAGCACGACAGGGGGTTGGGAAAAACTGTTTTTT CASSTTGGWEKLFF
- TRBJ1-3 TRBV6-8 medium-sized TGTGCCAGCACCCCCGGACCGAGACTCTCTGGAAACACCATATATTTT CASTPGPRLSGNTIYF
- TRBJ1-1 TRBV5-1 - TGCGCCAGCAGCTTGAAGGGTTCGAACACTGAAGCTTTCTTT CASSLKGSNTEAFF
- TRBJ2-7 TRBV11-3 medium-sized TGTGCCAGCAGCGCATGGGGTCTTTATACGGCGGAGCAGTACTTC CASSAWGLYTAEQYF
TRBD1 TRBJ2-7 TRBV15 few TGTGCCACCAGCAGGGGACCGGGACAGGGGATGGACGAGCAGTACTTC CATSRGPGQGMDEQYF
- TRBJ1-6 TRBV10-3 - TGTGCCATCAGTGAGGTAGGGGAAAATTCACCCCTCCACTTT CAISEVGENSPLHF
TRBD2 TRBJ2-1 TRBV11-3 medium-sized TGTGCCAGCAGCTTAAGGGAGGGGTACAATGAGCAGTTCTTC CASSLREGYNEQFF
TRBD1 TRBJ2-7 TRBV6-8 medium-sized TGTGCCAGCACCGGACAGGGGGCCCACGAGCAGTACTTC CASTGQGAHEQYF
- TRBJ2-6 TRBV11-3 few TGTGCCAGCAGTTTTACGGGGGGCGCTCCCACTGGGGCCAACGTCCTGACTTTC CASSFTGGAPTGANVLTF
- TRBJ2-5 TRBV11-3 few TGTGCCAGCAGCAACTCCTTACAGGGACTGTACCAAGAGACCCAGTACTTC CASSNSLQGLYQETQYF
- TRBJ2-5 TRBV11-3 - TGTGCCAGCAGCCAGTCCAGCAGCGGAGGGCAAGAGACCCAGTACTTC CASSQSSSGGQETQYF
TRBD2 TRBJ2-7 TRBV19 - TGTGCCAGTAGTTCCGCCGGGACTAGCCTACACGAGCAGTACTTC CASSSAGTSLHEQYF
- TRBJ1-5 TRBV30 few TGTGCCTGGAGAGCCGAAGGGGGTACACAGCCCCAGCATTTT CAWRAEGGTQPQHF
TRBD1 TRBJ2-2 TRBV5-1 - TGCGCCAGCAGCTGGCAGGGGGCGCCCGACACCGGGGAGCTGTTTTTT CASSWQGAPDTGELFF
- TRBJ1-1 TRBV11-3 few TGTGCCAGCAGCTTGGCCGGGAGGGGGAACACTGAAGCTTTCTTT CASSLAGRGNTEAFF
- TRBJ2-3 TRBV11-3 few TGTGCCAGCAGGGACCGCTTGGGGGGATTGGTAGATACGCAGTATTTT CASRDRLGGLVDTQYF
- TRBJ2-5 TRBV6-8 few TGTGCCAGCACGGACTATCAAGAGACCCAGTACTTC CASTDYQETQYF
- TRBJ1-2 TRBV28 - TGTGCCAGCAGTCCCTGGCGAGGGGGAAACTATGGCTACACCTTC CASSPWRGGNYGYTF
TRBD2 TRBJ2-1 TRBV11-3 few TGTGCCAGCAGTGGGGTTCTGGCTAGCGGGGCCAATGAGCAGTTCTTC CASSGVLASGANEQFF
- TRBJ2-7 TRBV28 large TGTGCCAGCAGTCCAACCGGGACCCACTACGAGCAGTACTTC CASSPTGTHYEQYF
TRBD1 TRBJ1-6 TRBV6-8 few TGTGCCAGCAGTCCTTTGAGGGGACAGGGGGTCTATTCACCCCTCCACTTT CASSPLRGQGVYSPLHF
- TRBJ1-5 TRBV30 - TGTGCCTGGAGTGTACCTGGGAATAGCAATCAGCCCCAGCATTTT CAWSVPGNSNQPQHF
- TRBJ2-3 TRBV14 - TGTGCCAGCAGCTCTCACACGGTCCCCACAGATACGCAGTATTTT CASSSHTVPTDTQYF
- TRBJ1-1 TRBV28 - TGTGCCAGCAGTTCAGGAGGGCGGAACACTGAAGCTTTCTTT CASSSGGRNTEAFF
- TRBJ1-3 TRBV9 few TGTGCCAGCAGCGCGACAACAGGGAAATCTGGAAACACCATATATTTT CASSATTGKSGNTIYF
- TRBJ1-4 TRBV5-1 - TGCGCCAGCAGCTTGGTGCCCACGGACAATGAAAAACTGTTTTTT CASSLVPTDNEKLFF
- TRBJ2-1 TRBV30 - TGTGCCTGGTCTTACGGGAACTACAATGAGCAGTTCTTC CAWSYGNYNEQFF
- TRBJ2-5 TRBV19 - TGTGCCAGTAGTAATTTGGGCCTAGGGGAGACCCAGTACTTC CASSNLGLGETQYF
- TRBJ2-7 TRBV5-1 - TGCGCCAGCAGCTCCGTGGCGGGGACATCCTACGAGCAGTACTTC CASSSVAGTSYEQYF
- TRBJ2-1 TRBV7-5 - TGTGCCAGCAGCTTATACGGGAGAAAAGACAATGAGCAGTTCTTC CASSLYGRKDNEQFF
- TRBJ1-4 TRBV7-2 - TGTGCCAGCAGCCCCCGGAGAATCCAAAAACTGTTTTTT CASSPRRIQKLFF
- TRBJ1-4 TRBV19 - TGTGCCAGTAGTATATCCGACCTTGAAAAACTGTTTTTT CASSISDLEKLFF
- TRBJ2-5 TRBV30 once TGTGCCTGGGGATCGGGCCAAGAGACCCAGTACTTC CAWGSGQETQYF
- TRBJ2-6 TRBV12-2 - TGTGCGAGCCTTTATCGGAGCAGGGCTAACTCTGGGGCCAACGTCCTGACTTTC CASLYRSRANSGANVLTF
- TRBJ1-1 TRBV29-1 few TGCAGCGCGTATTCCGGGACGGTAAGGACTGAAGCTTTCTTT CSAYSGTVRTEAFF